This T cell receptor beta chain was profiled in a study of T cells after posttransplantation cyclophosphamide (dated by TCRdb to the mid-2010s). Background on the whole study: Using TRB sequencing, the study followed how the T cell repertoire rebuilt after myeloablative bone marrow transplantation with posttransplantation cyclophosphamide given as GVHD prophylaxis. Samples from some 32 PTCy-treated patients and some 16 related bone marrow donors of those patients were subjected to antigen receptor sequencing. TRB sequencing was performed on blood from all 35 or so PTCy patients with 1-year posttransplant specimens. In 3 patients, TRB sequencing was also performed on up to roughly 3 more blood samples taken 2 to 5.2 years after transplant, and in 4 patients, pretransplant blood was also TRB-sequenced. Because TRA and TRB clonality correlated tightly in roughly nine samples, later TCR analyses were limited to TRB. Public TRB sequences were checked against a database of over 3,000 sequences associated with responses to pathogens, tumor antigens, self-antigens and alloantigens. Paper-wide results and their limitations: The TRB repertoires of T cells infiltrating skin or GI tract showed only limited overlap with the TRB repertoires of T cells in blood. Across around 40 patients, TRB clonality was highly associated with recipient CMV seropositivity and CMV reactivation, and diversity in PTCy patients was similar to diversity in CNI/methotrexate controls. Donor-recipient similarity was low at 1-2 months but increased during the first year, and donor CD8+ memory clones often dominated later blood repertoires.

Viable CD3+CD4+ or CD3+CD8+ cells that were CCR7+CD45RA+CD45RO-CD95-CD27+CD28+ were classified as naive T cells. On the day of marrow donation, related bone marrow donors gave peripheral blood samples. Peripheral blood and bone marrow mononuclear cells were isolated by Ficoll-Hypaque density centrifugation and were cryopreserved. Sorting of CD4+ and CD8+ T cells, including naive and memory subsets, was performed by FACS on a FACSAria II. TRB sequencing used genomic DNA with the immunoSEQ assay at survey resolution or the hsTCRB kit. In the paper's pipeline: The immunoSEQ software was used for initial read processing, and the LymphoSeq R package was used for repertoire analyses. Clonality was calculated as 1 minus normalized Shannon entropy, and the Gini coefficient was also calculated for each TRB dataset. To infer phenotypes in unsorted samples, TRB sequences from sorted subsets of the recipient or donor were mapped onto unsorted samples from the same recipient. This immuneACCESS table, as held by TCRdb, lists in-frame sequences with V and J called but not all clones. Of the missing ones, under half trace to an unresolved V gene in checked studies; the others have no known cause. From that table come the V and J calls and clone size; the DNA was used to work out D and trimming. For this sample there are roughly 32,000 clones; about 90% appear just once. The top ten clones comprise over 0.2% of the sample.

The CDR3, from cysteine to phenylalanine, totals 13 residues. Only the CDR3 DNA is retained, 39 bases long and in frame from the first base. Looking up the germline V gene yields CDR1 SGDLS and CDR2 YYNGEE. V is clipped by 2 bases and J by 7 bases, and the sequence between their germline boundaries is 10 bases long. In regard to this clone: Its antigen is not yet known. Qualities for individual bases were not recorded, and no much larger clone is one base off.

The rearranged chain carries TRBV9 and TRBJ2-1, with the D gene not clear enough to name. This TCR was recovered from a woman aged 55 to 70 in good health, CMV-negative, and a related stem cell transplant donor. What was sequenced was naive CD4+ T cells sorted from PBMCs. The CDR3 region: CASSVESGNEQFF. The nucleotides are TGTGCCAGCAGCGTGGAGAGTGGTAATGAGCAGTTCTTC.